These 25 T cell receptor beta chains were sequenced from one sample in a study of blood T cells in healthy people across ages. It was with a sample-barcoded 5' primer and a J-beta primer mix that a second PCR of about 6 to 12 cycles was run. A single record per CDR3 protein comes from TCRdb applying MiXCR to the 5' RACE reads. The sample has about 780,000 distinct CDR3 sequences; around 50% are singletons. The specimen was blood. These receptors were taken from an elderly man in good health.

The J gene is TRBJ1-3, the V gene TRBV7-2; weak D call: TRBD1 (6 bases). The CDR3 extends over 16 amino acids. The germline V gene encodes CDR1 SGHTA and CDR2 FQGNSA. Trimming cost V 5 bases and J 1 base, with 15 bases left between them. This CDR3 is CASSHGGRRSGNTIYF. The CDR3 DNA sequence: TGTGCCAGCAGCCACGGGGGCAGGAGGTCTGGAAACACCATATATTTT.

CDR3 in amino acids: CATSRGEEGDEQFF. The CDR3 coding sequence is TGTGCCACCAGCAGAGGGGAAGAAGGGGATGAGCAGTTCTTC. This chain connects TRBV15 to TRBJ2-1; TRBD1 is a possible D gene (5 bases). V dropped 1 base and J dropped 8 bases, with 12 bases sitting between them. Germline-derived CDR1 and CDR2 are LNHNV and YYDKDF (reference sequence). The CDR3 sequence is 14 residues long.

This rearrangement joins TRBV4-2 to TRBJ1-4, with 7 bases lining up with TRBD1. Trimming took 1 base from V and 4 from J; bases not matched to a gene: 3. Germline V gives CDR1 LGHNA, CDR2 YNFKEQ. There are 15 residues in the CDR3. The CDR3 nucleotides are TGTGCCAGCAGCCAAGCCGGGACAGATAATGAAAAACTGTTTTTT. This translates into CASSQAGTDNEKLFF.

The CDR3 DNA reads as TGTGCCAGCCGGCCTACCCAGGAGGAGCAGTTCTTC. This gives the protein CASRPTQEEQFF. The chain combines TRBV12-3 or TRBV12-4 with TRBJ2-1; no clear D gene. V lost 8 bases, J lost 10 bases, and 15 bases lay in between. The CDR3 runs 12 residues.

There are a few counts of this clonotype. The CDR3 region has the DNA TGCAGTGCTAGCAGGAGCTCCTACGAGCAGTACTTC. Protein product: CSASRSSYEQYF. The chain uses TRBV20-1 and TRBJ2-7; D not resolved. Trimming removed 3 bases from V and 0 bases from J, with 6 bases in between. The CDR3 loop spans 12 amino acids. Germline V gene lookup returns CDR1 DFQATT and CDR2 SNEGSKA (reference sequence).

J is TRBJ2-5 and V is TRBV6-2 or TRBV6-3, with 10 positions matching TRBD2. The CDR3 contains 16 residues. CDR1 is MNHEY, CDR2 SVGEGT, per germline. V trimming: 5 bases; J trimming: 11 bases; junction bases outside the gene matches: 17. CDR3 sequence: CASSETLAGGNNEQYF. The CDR3 DNA reads TGTGCCAGCAGTGAGACGTTAGCGGGAGGAAACAATGAGCAGTACTTC.

The chain joins TRBV18 to TRBJ2-5; tentatively, D is TRBD1 or TRBD2 (5 bases each). Germline-derived CDR1 and CDR2 are KGHSH and LQKENI. Trimming removed 3 bases from V and 11 bases from J, with 25 bases in between. This CDR3 has 16 amino acids. In DNA form, the CDR3 reads TGTGCCAGCTCACCGCCCGGGGCGAACAACTACAATGAGCAGTACTTC. It is translated as CASSPPGANNYNEQYF.

This clonotype was detected many times. The chain is built from TRBV7-2 and TRBJ2-3; 7 bases agree with TRBD2. The CDR3 loop spans 14 amino acids. V shed 3 bases, J shed 6 bases, and the junction held 6 bases outside the gene matches. Germline values: CDR1 SGHTA, CDR2 FQGNSA. The CDR3: CASSLGGSWDTQYF. The CDR3 bases are TGTGCCAGCAGCTTGGGCGGGAGCTGGGATACGCAGTATTTT. The full variable domain, completed using reference TRBV7-2 and TRBJ2-3, is GAGVSQSPSNKVTEKGKDVELRCDPISGHTALYWYRQSLGQGLEFLIYFQGNSAPDKSGLPSDRFSAERTGGSVSTLTIQRTQQEDSAVYLCASSLGGSWDTQYFGPGTRLTVL.

This clonotype has at least ten counts. The V call is TRBV5-1, the J call TRBJ2-6; D may be TRBD1 (5 bases). The CDR3 has 16 amino acids. Germline V lookup: CDR1 SGHRS, CDR2 YFSETQ. V was shortened by 7 bases and J by 0 bases, with 14 bases between the two germline ends. The CDR3 bases are TGCGCCAGCTCGGACACTCAAAGCTCTGGGGCCAACGTCCTGACTTTC. This gives the protein CASSDTQSSGANVLTF.

Concerning this clonotype itself: A read error may be the cause here, since a much bigger clone is one base away. The chain has TRBV29-1 and TRBJ1-2, with a possible D match to TRBD1 (5 bases). V gave up 5 bases and J gave up 4 bases, with 20 bases separating them. Germline V gene lookup returns CDR1 SQVTM and CDR2 ANQGSEA. The CDR3 loop spans 15 amino acids. CDR3 in amino acids: CSVSVLRTRGYGYTF. In DNA, the CDR3 is TGCAGCGTTTCGGTCTTGAGGACACGCGGCTATGGCTACACCTTC.

In its sample, this clonotype was seen many times. The V and J genes are TRBV29-1 and TRBJ2-7; maybe TRBD2 (7 bases). With 6 bases removed from V and 5 bases from J, the gap between germline ends came to 14 bases. Germline V gene data show CDR1 as SQVTM and CDR2 as ANQGSEA. The CDR3 is 12 amino acids. DNA of the CDR3: TGCAGCGTGGGGGGGGGGCTGAACGAGCAGTACTTC. This sequence encodes CSVGGGLNEQYF.

This clonotype was observed a handful of times. This chain links TRBV12-3 or TRBV12-4 with TRBJ2-5; 7 bases agree with TRBD2. The CDR3 contains 16 residues. V lost 2 bases, J lost 2 bases, and 8 bases stayed unmatched. CDR3 in amino acids: CASSLRREWKQETQYF. The CDR3 nucleotides are TGTGCCAGCAGTTTAAGGCGGGAGTGGAAGCAAGAGACCCAGTACTTC.

This clonotype came up many times. V usage is TRBV29-1 and J usage is TRBJ2-6; unclear D gene. CDR1 SQVTM and CDR2 ANQGSEA come from the germline V gene. The CDR3 loop spans 13 amino acids. V lost 3 bases to trimming and J lost 2 bases, with 5 bases between them. The CDR3 region is CSVDQAGANVLTF. CDR3 sequence (DNA): TGCAGCGTTGACCAGGCTGGGGCCAACGTCCTGACTTTC.

In its sample, this clonotype was seen a few times. The CDR3 region has the DNA TGTGCCAGCAGCGTAGCGGCAGGGGGGGGTGAGCAGTTCTTC. Protein sequence: CASSVAAGGGEQFF. The chain has TRBV9 and TRBJ2-1; D could derive from TRBD1 or TRBD2 (7 bases each). The length of the CDR3 is 14 residues. Germline V gives CDR1 SGDLS, CDR2 YYNGEE. With 0 bases removed from V and 9 bases from J, the gap between germline ends came to 13 bases.

This chain joins TRBV20-1 and TRBJ2-4; 7 bases align to TRBD2. Germline V gene lookup returns CDR1 DFQATT and CDR2 SNEGSKA (reference sequence). With V trimmed by 3 bases and J by 7 bases, 3 bases remained unmatched. The CDR3 sequence is 12 residues long. The CDR3 sequence is CSASGRQNIQYF. CDR3 coding DNA: TGCAGTGCTAGCGGGAGGCAGAACATTCAGTACTTC.

V usage is TRBV24-1 and J usage is TRBJ1-1; D possibly corresponds to TRBD1 (5 bases). The CDR3 length is 13 residues. V was shortened by 5 bases and J by 7 bases, with 13 bases between the two germline ends. The germline CDR1 and CDR2 sequences are KGHDR and SFDVKD. CDR3 sequence (DNA): TGTGCCACCAGTGCCGGGGCGGCGGGTGAAGCTTTCTTT. Amino acids: CATSAGAAGEAFF.

This clonotype was seen just once. The rearrangement uses TRBV5-1 and TRBJ1-4, with D uncertain. Germline CDR1 reads SGHRS; CDR2 reads YFSETQ. The CDR3 is made up of 13 amino acids. The V end lost 5 bases, the J end lost 8 bases, and 13 bases lay between the germline ends. This chain's CDR3 is CASSGRVGEKLFF. The CDR3 DNA reads as TGCGCCAGCAGTGGGAGAGTTGGCGAAAAACTGTTTTTT.

This chain's CDR3 is CASSEVGERTETQYF. CDR3 nucleotide sequence: TGTGCCAGCAGTGAAGTCGGGGAGAGGACGGAGACCCAGTACTTC. This chain joins TRBV6-1 and TRBJ2-5; D is perhaps TRBD2 (5 bases). CDR1 and CDR2 from the germline V gene are MNHNS and SASEGT. Trimming removed 1 base from V and 5 bases from J, with 14 bases in between. This CDR3 spans 15 amino acids.

V usage is TRBV7-2 and J usage is TRBJ2-3; tentative D call: TRBD2 (5 bases). Germline-derived CDR1 and CDR2 are SGHTA and FQGNSA. The V end was cut by 6 bases, the J end by 4 bases, with 11 bases between. The CDR3 runs to 13 residues. For the CDR3, the DNA is TGTGCCAGCAGACGGGATTCGGCAGATACGCAGTATTTT. Its translation is CASRRDSADTQYF.

About this clonotype itself: A much larger clone sits a single nucleotide away, making a read error possible. The chain links TRBV4-3 to TRBJ2-3, with D hard to call. The germline V gene has CDR1 LGHNA and CDR2 YSLEER. The CDR3 is 14 residues long. Here the CDR3 DNA reads TGCGTCAGCAGCCAAGCTCAGCGCACAGATACGCAGTATTTT. Protein product: CVSSQAQRTDTQYF.

This clonotype was seen only a few times. The V call is TRBV6-4, the J call TRBJ2-1; 7 bases are shared with TRBD2. Germline trimming cut 0 bases from V and 6 bases from J; bases unmatched to any gene: 2. Germline CDR1 reads MRHNA; CDR2 reads SNTAGT. The CDR3 covers 14 residues. The CDR3 is CASSDSTGGNEQFF. CDR3 bases: TGTGCCAGCAGTGACTCGACGGGGGGCAATGAGCAGTTCTTC.

The gene calls are TRBV7-3 and TRBJ2-3; tentative D call: TRBD1 (5 bases). From germline, CDR1 is SGHTA and CDR2 FQGTGA. The CDR3 totals 14 residues. V dropped 2 bases and J dropped 6 bases, with 12 bases sitting between them. CDR3 DNA: TGTGCCAGCAGCTTAGGGGCCACCGGGGATACGCAGTATTTT. Translation: CASSLGATGDTQYF.

This chain uses TRBV15 with TRBJ2-2; no clear D. From germline, CDR1 is LNHNV and CDR2 YYDKDF (reference sequence). This CDR3 has 13 residues. The V end lost 3 bases, the J end lost 6 bases, and 8 bases lay between the germline ends. The CDR3 DNA sequence: TGTGCCACCAGCAGTGACCGGGCCGGGGAGCTGTTTTTT. Translating gives CATSSDRAGELFF.

This clonotype was counted a few times. The chain carries TRBV7-2 and TRBJ2-7, with 10 nucleotides matching TRBD2. Per the germline V gene, CDR1 is SGHTA and CDR2 is FQGNSA. This CDR3 region has 18 residues. V lost 5 bases to trimming and J lost 7 bases; unmatched junction nucleotides: 20. The chain's CDR3 is CASSPRGHLAGDPNEQYF. CDR3 sequence (DNA): TGTGCCAGCAGCCCCCGCGGACACCTAGCGGGAGATCCCAATGAGCAGTACTTC.

The gene calls are TRBV28 and TRBJ1-4; TRBD1 matches 8 bases. Germline loops: CDR1 MDHEN, CDR2 SYDVKM. There are 13 residues in the CDR3. V shed 6 bases and J 8 bases; nucleotides not matched to a gene: 5. CDR3: CASRRTGLEKLFF. The CDR3 DNA reads as TGTGCCAGCAGGCGGACAGGGTTGGAAAAACTGTTTTTT.